This T cell receptor beta chain derives from a study of T cell repertoires in cytomegalovirus infection. At the level of the study: Shared public TCR beta signatures pointed to both CMV infection and a matching HLA type.

TCRdb recomputed calls from the reads with MiXCR, one row per CDR3 protein. The sample holds roughly 150,000 distinct CDR3 sequences, 23% seen once. General observations from the study: Within the response measured ex vivo, HLA-C-restricted CMV-specific TCR beta clonotypes were dominant.

This clonotype was detected many times. Its antigen is undetermined. Germline lookup yields CDR1 SGHVS and CDR2 FQNEAQ. This CDR3 is built from 17 residues. V trimming: 5 bases; J trimming: 4 bases; junction bases outside the gene matches: 14. The sample consisted of PBMCs. This sequence joins TRBV7-8 and TRBJ1-5; 7 bases are shared with TRBD1. This sequence was found in a human donor in good health (CMV status not recorded). Some clones in this sample may be carry-over from other donors' samples. The CDR3 sequence is CASSPDRVVRWNQPQHF. Here the CDR3 DNA reads TGTGCCAGCAGCCCAGACAGGGTTGTTCGGTGGAATCAGCCCCAGCATTTT.